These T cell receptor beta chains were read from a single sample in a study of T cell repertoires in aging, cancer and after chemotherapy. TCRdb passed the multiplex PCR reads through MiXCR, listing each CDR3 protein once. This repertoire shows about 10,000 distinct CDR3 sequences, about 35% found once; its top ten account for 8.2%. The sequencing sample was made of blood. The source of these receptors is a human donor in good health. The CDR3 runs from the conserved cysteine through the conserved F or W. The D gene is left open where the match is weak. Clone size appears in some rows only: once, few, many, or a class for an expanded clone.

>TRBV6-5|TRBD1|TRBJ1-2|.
TGTGCCAGCAGCGCTGGGACAGGGAATAGCTATGGCTACACCTTC
CASSAGTGNSYGYTF
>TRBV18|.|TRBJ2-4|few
TGTGCCAGCTCACGGGGGGACGAAAACATTCAGTACTTC
CASSRGDENIQYF
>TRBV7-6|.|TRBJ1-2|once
TGTGCCAGCAATAGGGTCAACTATGGCTACACCTTC
CASNRVNYGYTF
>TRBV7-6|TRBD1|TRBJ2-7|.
TGTGCCAGCAGCCTTTACAGGGGGAGGGAGCAGTACTTC
CASSLYRGREQYF
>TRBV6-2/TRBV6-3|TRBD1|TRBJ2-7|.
TGTGCCAGCATGCGGACAGGGGAAGGCGAGCAGTACTTC
CASMRTGEGEQYF
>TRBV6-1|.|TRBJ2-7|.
TGTGCCAGCAGCGAGGTGTGGGGTCCTGATACCGAGCAGTACTTC
CASSEVWGPDTEQYF
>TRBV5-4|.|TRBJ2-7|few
TGTGCCAGCAGCTACGGACGCCTCTCCTACGAGCAGTACTTC
CASSYGRLSYEQYF
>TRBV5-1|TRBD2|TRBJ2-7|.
TGCGCCAGCAGCCCAATAGCGGGAGCGACCCCCTACGAGCAGTACTTC
CASSPIAGATPYEQYF
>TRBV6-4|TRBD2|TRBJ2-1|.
TGTGCCAGCAGTGGTCTAGCGGGAGGGACTGAGCAGTTCTTC
CASSGLAGGTEQFF
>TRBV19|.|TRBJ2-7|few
TGTGCCAGTAGTGACAGGTCTTACGAGCAGTACTTC
CASSDRSYEQYF
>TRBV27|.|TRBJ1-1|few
TGTGCCAGCAGTTTATCGGGCATTGCGGGAACTGAAGCTTTCTTT
CASSLSGIAGTEAFF
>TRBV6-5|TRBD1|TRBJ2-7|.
TGTGCCAGCAGTTACGGGACAGGGACCTACGAGCAGTACTTC
CASSYGTGTYEQYF
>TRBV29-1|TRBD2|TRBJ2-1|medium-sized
TGCAGCGGGGGCCTAGCGGGGGTATACAATGAGCAGTTCTTC
CSGGLAGVYNEQFF
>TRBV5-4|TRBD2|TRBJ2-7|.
TGTGCCAGCGGACTAGCGTCCTACGAGCAGTACTTC
CASGLASYEQYF
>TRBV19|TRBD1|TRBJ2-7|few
TGTGCCAGTAGTATAATGAGAGGGGGACAGAGCGAGCAGTACTTC
CASSIMRGGQSEQYF
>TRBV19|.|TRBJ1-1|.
TGTGCCAGTAGTCCGCCACTGAACACTGAAGCTTTCTTT
CASSPPLNTEAFF
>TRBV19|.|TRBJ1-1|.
TGTGCCAGTAGCTTAATGGGGACGAGTGAAGCTTTCTTT
CASSLMGTSEAFF
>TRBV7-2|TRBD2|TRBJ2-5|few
TGTGCCAGCAGCTTAGGACTAGCGGGTGAAAGAAAGACCCAGTACTTC
CASSLGLAGERKTQYF
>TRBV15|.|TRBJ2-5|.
TGTGCCACCAGCGGCTCCCCAACAGGAAAAGAGACCCAGTACTTC
CATSGSPTGKETQYF
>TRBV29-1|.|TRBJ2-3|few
TGCAGCGTTTCCAGGGGCACAGATACGCAGTATTTT
CSVSRGTDTQYF
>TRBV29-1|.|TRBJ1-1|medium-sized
TGCAGCGTGGAAGGCGCAGGGGAGACCACTGAAGCTTTCTTT
CSVEGAGETTEAFF
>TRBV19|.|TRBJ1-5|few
TGTGCCAGTAGTATTGGGGTGGTGCAGCCCCAGCATTTT
CASSIGVVQPQHF
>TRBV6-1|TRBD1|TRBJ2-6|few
TGTGCCAGCAGTGGTATGACAGGGGGCGCTGGGGCCAACGTCCTGACTTTC
CASSGMTGGAGANVLTF
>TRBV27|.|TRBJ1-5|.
TGTGCCAGCAGCCCTAGGGGTTTTAGCAATCAGCCCCAGCATTTT
CASSPRGFSNQPQHF
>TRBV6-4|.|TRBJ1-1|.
TGTGCCAGCAGTTATCTTGCTAGAGAAGCTTTCTTT
CASSYLAREAFF
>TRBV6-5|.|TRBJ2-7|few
TGTGCCAGCAGTACCAGGGACGAGCAGTACTTC
CASSTRDEQYF
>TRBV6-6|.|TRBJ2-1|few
TGTGCCAGCAGTTTCTCTAGTGGGGCCTACAATGAGCAGTTCTTC
CASSFSSGAYNEQFF
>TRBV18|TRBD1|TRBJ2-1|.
TGTGCCAGCTCACTTCCGGGACAGAATGAGCAGTTCTTC
CASSLPGQNEQFF
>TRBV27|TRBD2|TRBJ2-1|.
TGTGCCAGCAGTTCGACTAGCTTCCATGAGCAGTTCTTC
CASSSTSFHEQFF
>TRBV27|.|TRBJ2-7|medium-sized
TGTGCCACCGCCGACCGGGACTCCGCCTACGAGCAGTACTTC
CATADRDSAYEQYF
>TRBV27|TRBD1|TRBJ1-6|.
TGTGCTTTAGCAGGGGGGCAGAATAATTCACCCCTCCACTTT
CALAGGQNNSPLHF
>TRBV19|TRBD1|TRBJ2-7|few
TGTGCCAGTAGTAACAGGGGTAGGTCAGTCGAGCAGTACTTC
CASSNRGRSVEQYF
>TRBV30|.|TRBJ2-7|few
TGTGCCTGGGGATCATTGTCGGACGAGCAGTACTTC
CAWGSLSDEQYF
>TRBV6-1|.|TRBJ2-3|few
TGTGCCAGTTTGGATTTGGCGCAGTATTTT
CASLDLAQYF
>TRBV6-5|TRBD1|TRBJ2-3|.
TGTGCCAGCAGTTCCCGTGAGACAGGGGCGACCACAGATACGCAGTATTTT
CASSSRETGATTDTQYF
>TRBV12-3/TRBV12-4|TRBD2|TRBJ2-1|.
TGTGCCAGCGCCTCGGGAGGCGGGATGTTAAGTGAGCAGTTCTTC
CASASGGGMLSEQFF
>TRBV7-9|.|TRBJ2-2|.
TGTGCCAGCAGCTTAGCTCAGGGTTGGACCGGGGAGCTGTTTTTT
CASSLAQGWTGELFF